This T cell receptor (beta chain) was found in a study of T cell responses to AZD1222 COVID-19 vaccine. Study outcomes and limitations: The study found vaccine-associated CD4 TCRs spanning spike, dominant at 160-218 and 743-854. Spike-specific TCR breadth and depth were elevated following two AZD1222 doses. Females made up more of the donors, who were largely white British, and clonal diversity may have come out too low. Close to half of all spike-specific TCRs reportedly target regions of the variants that are unmutated.

This CDR3 is 13 amino acids long. CDR1 and CDR2 (germline): SGDLS, YYNGEE. Trimming cost V 7 bases and J 11 bases; bases outside gene matches: 10. Libraries were prepared by immunoSEQ multiplex PCR; TCRdb keeps only in-frame clonotypes and omits some of them. The sample includes some 110,000 clones, 80% to 90% of them seen just once. A word on this clone: Antigen specificity is unknown.

The sequencing here drew on peripheral blood, taken on day 0 of MenACWY control vaccination. This chain joins TRBV9 and TRBJ2-1, with 9 bases fitting TRBD1. The TCR was taken from an adult in good health. CDR3 in amino acids: CASAPGQGFKQFF. CDR3 DNA sequence: TGTGCCAGCGCCCCGGGACAGGGATTCAAGCAGTTCTTC.